One sample yielded the 32 T cell receptor beta chains listed below, sequenced in a study of cytomegalovirus exposure and HLA in healthy donors. The PCR had 60 Vbeta and 13 Jbeta primers. Profiling relied on immunoSEQ multiplex PCR, and the TCRdb table lists in-frame clones only, not all of them. This table holds some 200,000 clones, around 79% found once. The sample comprised PBMCs. The source of these receptors is a girl aged 2 to 10 in good health and CMV-seronegative.

The chain carries TRBV5-1 and TRBJ2-7; D gene unclear. The V end was cut by 0 bases, the J end by 7 bases, with 8 bases between. Germline loops: CDR1 SGHRS, CDR2 YFSETQ. The CDR3 sequence is 12 residues long. This CDR3 reads CASSLDLSEQYF. CDR3 nucleotide sequence: TGCGCCAGCAGCTTGGATCTTTCGGAGCAGTACTTC.

This chain uses TRBV19 with TRBJ1-2, with 9 bases lining up with TRBD1. The trim removed 3 bases at V and 8 bases at J, leaving 7 bases unmatched. The CDR3 extends over 14 amino acids. CDR1 and CDR2 (germline): LNHDA, SQIVND (reference sequence). The CDR3 loop reads CASSISGTGYGYTF. The CDR3 nucleotides are TGTGCCAGTAGTATTTCCGGGACAGGGTACGGCTACACCTTC.

This clone came up a few times. V usage is TRBV19 and J usage is TRBJ1-1; 7 nucleotides align to TRBD1. Germline V gene data show CDR1 as LNHDA and CDR2 as SQIVND (reference sequence). With V trimmed by 6 bases and J by 2 bases, 12 bases remained unmatched. CDR3 size: 16 residues. The CDR3 spells CASSNLPGQQNTEAFF. CDR3 DNA sequence: TGTGCCAGTAGCAACTTACCGGGACAGCAAAACACTGAAGCTTTCTTT.

The chain combines TRBV10-3 with TRBJ2-1, with D perhaps matching TRBD1 (5 bases). The CDR3 covers 15 residues. CDR1 is ENHRY and CDR2 is SYGVKD in the germline V gene. Between the trimmed V and J ends, which lost 0 bases and 7 bases, there was a span of 13 bases. The CDR3 nucleotides are TGTGCCATCAGTGAGTCTGGACACCCCGGGAATGAGCAGTTCTTC. It codes for CAISESGHPGNEQFF.

CDR3 sequence (DNA): TGTGCCATCAGTCCGTACGGAGCGGGGGAGCAGTACTTC. Its translation is CAISPYGAGEQYF. V is TRBV10-3 and J is TRBJ2-7; 7 bases line up with TRBD2. The CDR3 contains 13 residues. Germline lookup yields CDR1 ENHRY and CDR2 SYGVKD. The V segment lost 5 bases and the J segment 7 bases; nucleotides outside the gene matches: 8.

The rearrangement uses TRBV29-1 and TRBJ1-3, with TRBD1 as a possible D gene (6 bases). This CDR3 comprises 15 residues. Germline CDR1 SQVTM, CDR2 ANQGSEA. V was cut by 7 bases and J by 3 bases, with 19 bases left in between. The CDR3 nucleotides read TGCAGCGCACGAAGCGGGGGGGCAGATGGAAACACCATATATTTT. This sequence encodes CSARSGGADGNTIYF.

V usage is TRBV2 and J usage is TRBJ2-7, with D unclear. The CDR3 spans 12 residues. Germline V CDR1 and CDR2: SNHLY, FYNNEI. V was shortened by 6 bases and J by 3 bases, with 9 bases between the two germline ends. In DNA form, the CDR3 reads TGTGCCAGCAGGGGCAGCAACTACGAGCAGTACTTC. This translates into CASRGSNYEQYF.

This sequence joins TRBV10-3 and TRBJ2-7; perhaps TRBD2 as D (5 bases). CDR1 ENHRY and CDR2 SYGVKD come from the germline V gene. The CDR3 has 13 amino acids. V lost 10 bases to trimming and J lost 0 bases, with 13 bases between them. CDR3: CATADGNSYEQYF. For the CDR3, the DNA is TGTGCCACAGCGGACGGGAACTCCTACGAGCAGTACTTC.

This chain joins TRBV10-2 and TRBJ2-7; the match to TRBD2 covers 11 bases. The CDR3 runs to 14 residues. Trimming cost V 6 bases and J 3 bases; bases outside gene matches: 4. Germline V gives CDR1 WSHSY, CDR2 SAAADI. DNA for the CDR3: TGCGCCAGCAGACTAGCGGGAGTTAGCTACGAGCAGTACTTC. Translation: CASRLAGVSYEQYF.

The chain employs TRBV5-1 and TRBJ1-2; unclear D gene. The CDR3 is 14 residues long. V lost 3 bases and J lost 5, with 14 bases in between. In germline, CDR1 is SGHRS, CDR2 YFSETQ. The CDR3 sequence: CASSSDSLGYGYTF. The CDR3 DNA sequence: TGCGCCAGCAGCTCGGACTCCTTAGGGTATGGCTACACCTTC.

The J gene is TRBJ2-3, the V gene TRBV6-1, with 11 nucleotides matching TRBD2. Looked up from germline, CDR1 is MNHNS and CDR2 is SASEGT. The CDR3 has 15 residues. V dropped 2 bases and J dropped 4; count of bases not matched to a gene: 2. The CDR3 reads CASSEQLAGADTQYF. For the CDR3, the DNA is TGTGCCAGCAGTGAACAACTAGCGGGAGCAGATACGCAGTATTTT.

This chain joins TRBV6-6 and TRBJ1-5; 10 positions agree with TRBD1. J gave up 14 bases and V 6 bases, and 16 bases lay outside the gene matches. Germline loops: CDR1 MNHNY, CDR2 SVGAGI (reference sequence). The CDR3 totals 15 residues. The CDR3: CASRKGIGTGAPKHF. Here the CDR3 DNA reads TGTGCCAGCAGAAAAGGAATCGGGACAGGGGCCCCCAAGCATTTT.

This rearrangement joins TRBV5-1 to TRBJ1-6, with 7 bases fitting TRBD1. The CDR3 consists of 15 residues. The germline CDR1 and CDR2 sequences are SGHRS and YFSETQ. V dropped 4 bases and J dropped 5; count of bases not matched to a gene: 6. The CDR3 protein is CASSIQGKDNSPLHF. The CDR3 bases are TGCGCCAGCAGCATACAGGGGAAAGATAATTCACCCCTCCACTTT.

This clone came up once. The chain uses TRBV19 and TRBJ2-3, with TRBD1 as a possible D gene (6 bases). There are 15 residues in the CDR3. Germline V gene data show CDR1 as LNHDA and CDR2 as SQIVND (reference sequence). The germline V and J ends were trimmed by 0 bases and 4 bases, with 11 bases remaining between them. The CDR3 loop is CASSIDDKGADTQYF. The CDR3 DNA is TGTGCCAGTAGTATAGACGACAAGGGGGCAGATACGCAGTATTTT.

This clone is labeled as medium-sized. The chain links TRBV21-1 to TRBJ2-7; the D call of TRBD1 is as the table states it, not checked on the DNA. TRBV21-1 is a pseudogene. The CDR3 is 15 residues long. CDR3 bases: TGTGCCAGCCCCCGTGGACAGGGGAACTTCTACGAGCAGTACTTC. Encoded protein: CASPRGQGNFYEQYF.

The gene calls are TRBV11-2 and TRBJ1-1; D not resolved. Trimming cost V 3 bases and J 4 bases, with 6 bases left between them. The CDR3 contains 12 residues. CDR1 and CDR2 from the germline V gene are SGHAT and FQNNGV. The CDR3 region is CASSFGSTEAFF. For the CDR3, the DNA is TGTGCCAGCAGCTTTGGGAGCACTGAAGCTTTCTTT.

The rearrangement links TRBV14 to TRBJ2-7; D is ambiguous. Trimming left V 1 base short and J 4 bases short, with 8 bases between. Germline loops: CDR1 SGHDN, CDR2 FVKESK. The CDR3 length is 13 residues. The CDR3 DNA sequence: TGTGCCAGCAGCCAAGCCCACTATTACGAGCAGTACTTC. Translated: CASSQAHYYEQYF.

The rearrangement links TRBV12-5 to TRBJ2-7; 12 bases are shared with TRBD2. The V gene end was trimmed by 0 bases and the J gene end by 4 bases; junction bases not matched to a gene: 4. Germline V lookup: CDR1 LGHNT, CDR2 FRNRAP. CDR3 length: 16 residues. The CDR3 here is CASGLVHGLAGYEQYF. DNA of the CDR3: TGTGCTAGTGGTTTGGTACATGGACTAGCGGGGTACGAGCAGTACTTC.

The chain carries TRBV7-9 and TRBJ2-1; a possible D gene is TRBD1 (5 bases). The length of the CDR3 is 13 residues. Trimming left V 5 bases short and J 4 bases short, with 9 bases between. Germline CDR1 and CDR2: SEHNR and FQNEAQ (reference sequence). The CDR3 protein is CASSHAGYNEQFF. Here the CDR3 DNA reads TGTGCCAGCAGCCACGCAGGGTACAATGAGCAGTTCTTC. Looking up the rest from reference TRBV7-9 and TRBJ2-1 gives the full variable domain: DTGVSQNPRHKITKRGQNVTFRCDPISEHNRLYWYRQTLGQGPEFLTYFQNEAQLEKSRLLSDRFSAERPKGSFSTLEIQRTEQGDSAMYLCASSHAGYNEQFFGPGTRLTVL.

V gene TRBV7-9 combines with J gene TRBJ1-2, with 7 bases fitting TRBD1. The CDR3 spans 14 residues. V lost 5 bases, J lost 2 bases, and 5 bases stayed unmatched. Germline values: CDR1 SEHNR, CDR2 FQNEAQ (reference sequence). DNA of the CDR3: TGTGCCAGCAGCCCACCGACAGGGAACTATGGCTACACCTTC. It is translated as CASSPPTGNYGYTF.

This chain uses TRBV19 with TRBJ2-1, with 8 positions matching TRBD2. Germline CDR1 reads LNHDA; CDR2 reads SQIVND (reference sequence). V was pared by 5 bases and J by 2 bases, with 5 bases of the junction left unmatched. The CDR3 has 15 residues. The CDR3 DNA reads TGTGCCAGTAGTGTAACTAGCGGCCCCTACAATGAGCAGTTCTTC. Translating gives CASSVTSGPYNEQFF.

This clone was seen a few times. The rearrangement joins TRBV5-4 to TRBJ2-1; TRBD2 matches 7 bases. With 0 bases clipped from V and 3 bases from J, the junction kept 6 bases outside the gene matches. The CDR3 length is 16 residues. Germline CDR1 is SGHNT and CDR2 is YYREEE (reference sequence). This CDR3 is CASSLAASGNYNEQFF. CDR3 nucleotide sequence: TGTGCCAGCAGCTTGGCTGCTAGCGGAAACTACAATGAGCAGTTCTTC.

V usage is TRBV18 and J usage is TRBJ2-1, with 11 positions matching TRBD2. Trimming cost V 6 bases and J 7 bases; bases outside gene matches: 8. The germline V gene has CDR1 KGHSH and CDR2 LQKENI. This CDR3 has 15 residues. Here the CDR3 reads CASSPTSGSRNEQFF. In DNA form, the CDR3 reads TGTGCCAGCTCCCCCACTAGCGGGAGTCGGAATGAGCAGTTCTTC.

The rearrangement links TRBV6-1 to TRBJ2-7; the match to TRBD2 covers 12 bases. The trim removed 8 bases at V and 6 bases at J, leaving 5 bases unmatched. The CDR3 totals 13 residues. CDR1 is MNHNS, CDR2 SASEGT, per germline. CDR3 sequence reads: CASATSGRGEQYF. In DNA, the CDR3 is TGTGCCAGCGCGACTAGCGGGAGAGGCGAGCAGTACTTC.

The chain links TRBV7-2 to TRBJ1-2; D gene unclear. Germline V gene data show CDR1 as SGHTA and CDR2 as FQGNSA. The V end lost 2 bases, the J end lost 8 bases, and 15 bases lay between the germline ends. This CDR3 is 14 amino acids long. CDR3 sequence: CASSLFNEVGGYTF. The DNA for the CDR3 is TGTGCCAGCAGCTTATTTAACGAGGTTGGGGGCTACACCTTC. Full variable domain (missing parts from reference TRBV7-2 and TRBJ1-2): GAGVSQSPSNKVTEKGKDVELRCDPISGHTALYWYRQSLGQGLEFLIYFQGNSAPDKSGLPSDRFSAERTGGSVSTLTIQRTQQEDSAVYLCASSLFNEVGGYTFGSGTRLTVV.

The chain employs TRBV7-9 and TRBJ2-7; 7 bases fit TRBD1. This CDR3 is built from 15 residues. Germline CDR1 SEHNR, CDR2 FQNEAQ (reference sequence). V gave up 2 bases and J gave up 3 bases; unmatched junction bases: 7. This CDR3 is CASSLLGQPYYEQYF. CDR3 nucleotide sequence: TGTGCCAGCAGCTTACTGGGACAGCCTTACTACGAGCAGTACTTC.

The rearrangement uses TRBV7-9 and TRBJ1-4; TRBD1 might be the D (5 bases). CDR1 is SEHNR, CDR2 FQNEAQ, per germline (reference sequence). The CDR3 covers 15 residues. V was pared by 1 base and J by 5 bases, with 11 bases between. CDR3 sequence reads: CASSLVRDLNEKLFF. CDR3 in DNA: TGTGCCAGCAGCTTAGTCCGGGACTTAAATGAAAAACTGTTTTTT.

In nucleotides, the CDR3 is TGTGCCAGCAGTTTTTCAGCGGGACAGGGATATCGGACTGAAGCTTTCTTT. Translated, it gives CASSFSAGQGYRTEAFF. V is TRBV27 and J is TRBJ1-1; 9 bases line up with TRBD1. Germline values: CDR1 MNHEY, CDR2 SMNVEV (reference sequence). The CDR3 consists of 17 residues. V lost 3 bases, J lost 5 bases, and 13 bases stayed unmatched.

This clone was seen only once. This chain links TRBV5-1 with TRBJ2-7; 9 bases fit TRBD2. CDR1 and CDR2 (germline): SGHRS, YFSETQ. Losses at the gene ends were 2 bases for V and 4 bases for J; bases not matched to a gene: 10. CDR3 length: 16 residues. CDR3 sequence reads: CASSFNPGLATYEQYF. Written as DNA, the CDR3 is TGCGCCAGCAGCTTTAATCCGGGACTAGCTACGTACGAGCAGTACTTC.

The chain recombines TRBV27 with TRBJ1-2, with 7 bases matching TRBD1. This CDR3 spans 16 amino acids. CDR1 and CDR2 (germline): MNHEY, SMNVEV (reference sequence). The V gene end was trimmed by 6 bases and the J gene end by 5 bases; junction bases not matched to a gene: 15. CDR3 in amino acids: CASSLTGPGPLYGYTF. The CDR3 nucleotides read TGTGCCAGCAGCCTGACAGGGCCGGGCCCCCTTTATGGCTACACCTTC.

This chain links TRBV6-6 with TRBJ2-3; D is uncertain. This CDR3 region has 15 residues. Trimming pared 2 bases from V and 0 bases from J, leaving 9 bases between. Germline V gene lookup returns CDR1 MNHNY and CDR2 SVGAGI (reference sequence). The CDR3 spells CASSYNWASTDTQYF. The CDR3, as DNA: TGTGCCAGCAGTTACAACTGGGCTAGCACAGATACGCAGTATTTT.

The chain has TRBV7-2 and TRBJ2-1, with D perhaps TRBD2 (6 bases). CDR1 is SGHTA, CDR2 FQGNSA, per germline. Trimming removed 5 bases at V and 7 bases at J, with 15 bases between. The CDR3 spans 14 residues. Here the CDR3 reads CASSLGWEVNEQFF. CDR3 in DNA: TGTGCCAGCAGCCTGGGGTGGGAGGTGAATGAGCAGTTCTTC.